Listed here are 2 T cell receptor beta chains from one sample, sequenced in a study of blood T cells in healthy people across ages. Next came a second PCR, run for about 6 to 11 cycles, which used a sample-barcoded 5' primer along with a J-beta primer mix. TCRdb passed the 5' RACE reads through MiXCR, listing each CDR3 protein once. This sample carries about 1.7 million distinct CDR3 sequences, about 30% of them seen once, and the ten largest clones take around 7.7%. Sequencing was carried out using blood. The receptors were gathered from a woman aged 25-40 years in good health.

A note on this clonotype: Given a much more abundant clone one base away, this may be a read error. The CDR3 spells CASSSHRQGKEAQYF. CDR3 bases: TGTGCCAGCAGTTCCCACCGACAGGGAAAAGAGGCCCAGTACTTC. The gene calls are TRBV28 and TRBJ2-5; TRBD1 aligns across 7 bases. CDR1 and CDR2 from the germline V gene are MDHEN and SYDVKM. The CDR3 runs 15 residues.

This clonotype appeared many times. This chain uses TRBV2 with TRBJ2-1; 9 bases line up with TRBD2. Germline lookup yields CDR1 SNHLY and CDR2 FYNNEI. With V trimmed by 7 bases and J by 7 bases, 5 bases remained unmatched. This CDR3 is built from 13 residues. In DNA form, the CDR3 reads TGTGCCAGCAAGCGGCTAGCGGGGAATGAGCAGTTCTTC. Its translation: CASKRLAGNEQFF. The full variable domain, in which reference TRBV2 and TRBJ2-1 provide the parts outside the CDR3, is EPEVTQTPSHQVTQMGQEVILRCVPISNHLYFYWYRQILGQKVEFLVSFYNNEISEKSEIFDDQFSVERPDGSNFTLKIRSTKLEDSAMYFCASKRLAGNEQFFGPGTRLTVL.